This T cell receptor (beta chain) was observed in a study of T cells in Graves' hyperthyroidism and ophthalmopathy. Clinical symptoms, serum thyroxine and TRAb, thyroid ultrasound and orbital computed tomography were used for the diagnoses. From RNA transcripts, TCR beta CDR3 regions were amplified. During a first-round RT-PCR of the TCR CDR3, the HTBI primer set was used. One entry per CDR3 protein results from TCRdb running MiXCR on the multiplex PCR reads. The top ten hold approximately 8.7% of the sample, which has hundreds of thousands of distinct CDR3 sequences, over 35% seen once. The sequenced material came from blood. The receptor's source is a man younger than 35 with Graves' hyperthyroidism.

The CDR3 spells CASSISAYQPQHF. The CDR3 DNA reads as TGTGCCAGTAGTATCTCCGCTTATCAGCCCCAGCATTTT. The chain combines TRBV19 with TRBJ1-5, with D hard to call. The CDR3 is made up of 13 amino acids. Germline V gene lookup returns CDR1 LNHDA and CDR2 SQIVND (reference sequence). The V end was cut by 3 bases, the J end by 5 bases, with 8 bases between.